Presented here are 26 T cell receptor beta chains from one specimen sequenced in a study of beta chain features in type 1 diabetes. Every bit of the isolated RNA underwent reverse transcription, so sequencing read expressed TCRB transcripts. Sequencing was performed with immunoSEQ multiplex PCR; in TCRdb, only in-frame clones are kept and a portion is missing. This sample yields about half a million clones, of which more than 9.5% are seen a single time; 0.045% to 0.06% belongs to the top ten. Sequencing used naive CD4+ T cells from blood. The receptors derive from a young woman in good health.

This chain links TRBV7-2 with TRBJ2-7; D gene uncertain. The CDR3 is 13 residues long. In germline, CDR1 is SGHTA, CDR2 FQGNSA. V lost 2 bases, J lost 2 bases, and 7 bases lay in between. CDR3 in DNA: TGTGCCAGCAGCTTACTCTCCGCCTACGAGCAGTACTTC. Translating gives CASSLLSAYEQYF.

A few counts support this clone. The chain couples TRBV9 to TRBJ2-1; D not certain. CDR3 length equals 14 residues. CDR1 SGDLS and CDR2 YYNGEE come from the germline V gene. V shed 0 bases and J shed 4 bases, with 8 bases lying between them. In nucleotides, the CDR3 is TGTGCCAGCAGCGTAGATAGCAGATACAATGAGCAGTTCTTC. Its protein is CASSVDSRYNEQFF.

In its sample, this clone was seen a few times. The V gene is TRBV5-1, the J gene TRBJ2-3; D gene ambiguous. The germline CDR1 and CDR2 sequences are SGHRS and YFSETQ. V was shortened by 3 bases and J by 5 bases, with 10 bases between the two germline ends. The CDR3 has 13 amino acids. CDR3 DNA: TGCGCCAGCAGCTCGCCCCCGGGAGATACGCAGTATTTT. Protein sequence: CASSSPPGDTQYF. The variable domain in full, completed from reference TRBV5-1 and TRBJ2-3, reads KAGVTQTPRYLIKTRGQQVTLSCSPISGHRSVSWYQQTPGQGLQFLFEYFSETQRNKGNFPGRFSGRQFSNSRSEMNVSTLELGDSALYLCASSSPPGDTQYFGPGTRLTVL.

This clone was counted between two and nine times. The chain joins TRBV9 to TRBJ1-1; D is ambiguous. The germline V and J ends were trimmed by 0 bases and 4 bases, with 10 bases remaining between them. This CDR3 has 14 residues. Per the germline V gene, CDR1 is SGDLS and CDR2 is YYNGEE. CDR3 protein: CASSVGGISTEAFF. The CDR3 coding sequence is TGTGCCAGCAGCGTAGGTGGGATTAGCACTGAAGCTTTCTTT.

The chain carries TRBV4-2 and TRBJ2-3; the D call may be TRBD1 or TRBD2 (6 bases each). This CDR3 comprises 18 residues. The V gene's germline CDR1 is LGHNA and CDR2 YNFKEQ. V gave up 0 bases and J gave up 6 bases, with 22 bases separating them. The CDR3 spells CASSQDPMAGGTRDTQYF. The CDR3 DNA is TGTGCCAGCAGCCAAGATCCAATGGCCGGGGGCACGAGGGATACGCAGTATTTT.

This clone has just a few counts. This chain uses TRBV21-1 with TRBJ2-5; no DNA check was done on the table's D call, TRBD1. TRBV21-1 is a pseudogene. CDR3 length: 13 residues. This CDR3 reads CASSKNREETQYF. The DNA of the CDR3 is TGTGCCAGCAGCAAAAACAGGGAAGAGACCCAGTACTTC.

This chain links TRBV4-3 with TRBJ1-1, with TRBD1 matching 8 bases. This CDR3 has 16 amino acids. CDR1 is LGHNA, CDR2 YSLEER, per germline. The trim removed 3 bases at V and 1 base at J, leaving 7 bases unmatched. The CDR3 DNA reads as TGCGCCAGCAGCCACCCGACAGGGGCGGGGAACACTGAAGCTTTCTTT. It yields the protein CASSHPTGAGNTEAFF.

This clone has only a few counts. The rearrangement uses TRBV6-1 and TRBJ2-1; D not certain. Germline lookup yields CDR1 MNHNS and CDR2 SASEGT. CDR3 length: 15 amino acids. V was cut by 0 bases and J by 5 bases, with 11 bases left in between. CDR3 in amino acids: CASSEAATDDNEQFF. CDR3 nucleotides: TGTGCCAGCAGTGAAGCCGCAACGGATGACAATGAGCAGTTCTTC.

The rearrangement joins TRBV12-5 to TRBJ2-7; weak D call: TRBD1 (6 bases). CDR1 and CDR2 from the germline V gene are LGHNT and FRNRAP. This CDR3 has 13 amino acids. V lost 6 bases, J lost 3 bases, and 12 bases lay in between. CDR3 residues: CASGRDTNYEQYF. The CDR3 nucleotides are TGTGCTAGTGGAAGGGACACCAACTACGAGCAGTACTTC. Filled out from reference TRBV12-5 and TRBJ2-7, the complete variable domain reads DARVTQTPRHKVTEMGQEVTMRCQPILGHNTVFWYRQTMMQGLELLAYFRNRAPLDDSGMPKDRFSAEMPDATLATLKIQPSEPRDSAVYFCASGRDTNYEQYFGPGTRLTVT.

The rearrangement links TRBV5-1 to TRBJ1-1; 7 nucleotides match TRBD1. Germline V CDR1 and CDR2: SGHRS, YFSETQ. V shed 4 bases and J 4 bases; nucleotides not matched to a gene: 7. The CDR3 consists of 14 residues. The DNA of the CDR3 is TGCGCCAGCAGCGCGCAGACAGGGCTCACTGAAGCTTTCTTT. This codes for CASSAQTGLTEAFF.

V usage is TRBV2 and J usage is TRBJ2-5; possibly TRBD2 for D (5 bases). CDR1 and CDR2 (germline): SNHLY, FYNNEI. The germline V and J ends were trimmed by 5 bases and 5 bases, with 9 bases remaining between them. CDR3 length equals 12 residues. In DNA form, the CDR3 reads TGTGCCAGCAGTACGGACTTGGAGACCCAGTACTTC. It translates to CASSTDLETQYF.

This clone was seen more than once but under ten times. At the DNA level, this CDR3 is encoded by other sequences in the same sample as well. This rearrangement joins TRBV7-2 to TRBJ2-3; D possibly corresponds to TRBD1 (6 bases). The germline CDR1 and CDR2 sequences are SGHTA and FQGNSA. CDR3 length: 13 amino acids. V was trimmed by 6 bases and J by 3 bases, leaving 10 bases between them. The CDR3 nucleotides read TGTGCCAGCAGTCCTACAGGGACAGATACGCAGTATTTT. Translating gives CASSPTGTDTQYF.

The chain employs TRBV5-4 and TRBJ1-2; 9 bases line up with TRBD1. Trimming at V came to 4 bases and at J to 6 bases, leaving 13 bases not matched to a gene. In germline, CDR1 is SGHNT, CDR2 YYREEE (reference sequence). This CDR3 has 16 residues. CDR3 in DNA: TGTGCCAGCAGCCACCCCCGGGACAGGGAAATGGATGGCTACACCTTC. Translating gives CASSHPRDREMDGYTF.

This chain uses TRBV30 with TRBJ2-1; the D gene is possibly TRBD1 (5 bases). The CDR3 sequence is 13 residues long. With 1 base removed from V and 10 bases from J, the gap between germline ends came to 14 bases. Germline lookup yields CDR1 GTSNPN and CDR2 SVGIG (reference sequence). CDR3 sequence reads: CAWSESNTGEQFF. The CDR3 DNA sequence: TGTGCCTGGAGTGAGTCCAATACAGGAGAGCAGTTCTTC.

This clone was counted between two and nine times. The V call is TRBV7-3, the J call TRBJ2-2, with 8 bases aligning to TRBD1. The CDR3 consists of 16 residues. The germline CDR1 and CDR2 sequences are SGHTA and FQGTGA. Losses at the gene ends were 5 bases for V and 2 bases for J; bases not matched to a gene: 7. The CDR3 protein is CASSPTGATNTGELFF. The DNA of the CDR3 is TGTGCCAGCAGCCCGACAGGGGCGACCAACACCGGGGAGCTGTTTTTT.

The CDR3 sequence is CASSRERGSYYTQYF. CDR3 DNA: TGTGCCAGCAGTAGGGAGCGGGGGTCCTACTATACGCAGTATTTT. The J gene is TRBJ2-3, the V gene TRBV6-5; 8 bases agree with TRBD2. CDR1 and CDR2 (germline): MNHEY, SVGAGI. Losses at the gene ends were 5 bases for V and 7 bases for J; bases not matched to a gene: 11. The CDR3 contains 15 residues.

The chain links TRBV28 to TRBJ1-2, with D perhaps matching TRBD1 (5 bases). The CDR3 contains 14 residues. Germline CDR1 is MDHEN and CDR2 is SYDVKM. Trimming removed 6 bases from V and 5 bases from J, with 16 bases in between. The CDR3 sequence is CASSQVQGDYGYTF. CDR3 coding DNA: TGTGCCAGCAGCCAAGTCCAGGGAGATTATGGCTACACCTTC.

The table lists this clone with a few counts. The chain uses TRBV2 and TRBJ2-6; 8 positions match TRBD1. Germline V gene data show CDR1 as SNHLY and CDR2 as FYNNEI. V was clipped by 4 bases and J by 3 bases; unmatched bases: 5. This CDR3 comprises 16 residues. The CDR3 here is CASSARQGFGANVLTF. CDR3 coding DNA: TGTGCCAGCAGTGCCCGACAGGGGTTTGGGGCCAACGTCCTGACTTTC.

CDR3 protein: CASSLGTSNNNEQFF. In DNA form, the CDR3 reads TGTGCCAGCAGCTTAGGGACTAGCAATAACAATGAGCAGTTCTTC. The V and J genes are TRBV7-6 and TRBJ2-1; 8 bases map to TRBD2. With 1 base clipped from V and 5 bases from J, the junction kept 4 bases outside the gene matches. The CDR3 sequence is 15 residues long. In germline, CDR1 is SGHVS, CDR2 FNYEAQ. The variable domain in full, with the rest retrieved from reference TRBV7-6 and TRBJ2-1, is GAGVSQSPRYKVTKRGQDVALRCDPISGHVSLYWYRQALGQGPEFLTYFNYEAQQDKSGLPNDRFSAERPEGSISTLTIQRTEQRDSAMYRCASSLGTSNNNEQFFGPGTRLTVL.

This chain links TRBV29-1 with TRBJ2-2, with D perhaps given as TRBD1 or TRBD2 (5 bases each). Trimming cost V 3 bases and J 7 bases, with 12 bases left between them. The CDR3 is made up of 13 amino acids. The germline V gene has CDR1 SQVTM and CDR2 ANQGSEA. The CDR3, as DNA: TGCAGCGTTGAGCAAGCAGGGAGCGGGGAGCTGTTTTTT. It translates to CSVEQAGSGELFF.

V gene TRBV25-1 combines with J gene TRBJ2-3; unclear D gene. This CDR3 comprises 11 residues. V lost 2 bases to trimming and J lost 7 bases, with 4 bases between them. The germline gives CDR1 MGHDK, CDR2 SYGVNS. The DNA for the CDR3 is TGTGCCAGCAGTGAACATAATACGCAGTATTTT. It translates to CASSEHNTQYF.

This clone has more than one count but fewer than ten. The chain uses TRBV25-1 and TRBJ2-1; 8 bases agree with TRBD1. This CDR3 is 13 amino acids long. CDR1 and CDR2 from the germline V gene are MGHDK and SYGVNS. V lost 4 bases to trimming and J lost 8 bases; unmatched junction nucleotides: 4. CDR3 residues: CASSASGGYEQFF. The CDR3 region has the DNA TGTGCCAGCAGTGCCTCAGGGGGCTATGAGCAGTTCTTC.

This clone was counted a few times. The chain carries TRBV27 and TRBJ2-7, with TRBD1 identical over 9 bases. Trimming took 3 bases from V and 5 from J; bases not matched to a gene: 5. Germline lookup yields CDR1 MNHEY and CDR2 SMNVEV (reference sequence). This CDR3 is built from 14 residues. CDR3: CASSFGQGRHEQYF. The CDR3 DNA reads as TGTGCCAGCAGTTTTGGACAGGGGCGGCACGAGCAGTACTTC.

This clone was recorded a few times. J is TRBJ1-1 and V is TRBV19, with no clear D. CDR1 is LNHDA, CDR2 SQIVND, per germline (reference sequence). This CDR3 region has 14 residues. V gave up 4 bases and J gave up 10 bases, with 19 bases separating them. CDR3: CASSKLASGNGAFF. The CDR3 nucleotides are TGTGCCAGTAGTAAGTTGGCCTCGGGGAACGGAGCTTTCTTT.

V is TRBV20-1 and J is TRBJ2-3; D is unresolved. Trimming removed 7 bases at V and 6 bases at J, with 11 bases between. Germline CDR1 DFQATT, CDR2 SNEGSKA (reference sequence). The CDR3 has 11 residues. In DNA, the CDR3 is TGCAGTGTCGAGTTTGCCGATACGCAGTATTTT. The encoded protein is CSVEFADTQYF.

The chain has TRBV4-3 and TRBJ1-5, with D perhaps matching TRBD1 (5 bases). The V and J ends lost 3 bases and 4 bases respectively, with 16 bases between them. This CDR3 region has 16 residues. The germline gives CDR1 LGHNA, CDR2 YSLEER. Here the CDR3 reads CASSHDFRGLNQPQHF. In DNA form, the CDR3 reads TGCGCCAGCAGCCACGATTTCCGGGGCCTAAATCAGCCCCAGCATTTT.